This entry lists 22 T cell receptor beta chains sequenced from one sample in a study of T-cell memory formation after mild COVID-19. MiXCR was run by TCRdb on the 5' RACE reads, yielding one entry per CDR3 protein. The sample has hundreds of thousands of distinct CDR3 sequences; approximately 29% are singletons. The sample was PBMCs or a T cell subset sorted from them (not recorded which). These receptors all stem from an adult woman who had mild COVID-19 (a few samples of this study predate the infection). Cell type and time point are not known.

This clonotype was seen a handful of times. The chain carries TRBV20-1 and TRBJ1-1; TRBD1 is a possible D gene (5 bases). The CDR3 extends over 13 amino acids. In germline, CDR1 is DFQATT, CDR2 SNEGSKA (reference sequence). V was clipped by 6 bases and J by 6 bases, with 17 bases between them. The CDR3 sequence: CSAGTSGRSEAFF. Written as DNA, the CDR3 is TGCAGTGCCGGGACGTCGGGTAGGTCTGAAGCTTTCTTT.

This chain joins TRBV29-1 and TRBJ1-1, with D unresolved. CDR1 is SQVTM and CDR2 is ANQGSEA in the germline V gene. With 0 bases removed from V and 8 bases from J, the gap between germline ends came to 7 bases. There are 11 residues in the CDR3. CDR3 nucleotide sequence: TGCAGCGTTGAAGACGATCTAGAAGCTTTCTTT. Protein: CSVEDDLEAFF.

V and J are TRBV7-3 and TRBJ2-3; D possibly corresponds to TRBD1 (5 bases). This CDR3 comprises 16 residues. Trimming pared 5 bases from V and 0 bases from J, leaving 15 bases between. Germline CDR1 SGHTA, CDR2 FQGTGA. Here the CDR3 reads CASSEMGPESTDTQYF. The CDR3 DNA is TGTGCCAGCAGCGAAATGGGGCCAGAGAGCACAGATACGCAGTATTTT.

The J gene is TRBJ1-6, the V gene TRBV6-6, with D perhaps matching TRBD1 (5 bases). CDR3 length: 19 residues. With 2 bases removed from V and 7 bases from J, the gap between germline ends came to 24 bases. Germline V CDR1 and CDR2: MNHNY, SVGAGI (reference sequence). Written as DNA, the CDR3 is TGTGCCAGCAGTTACGGCGGGGCCTTACTCTCCTCGGGGAATTCACCCCTCCACTTT. It is translated as CASSYGGALLSSGNSPLHF.

V is TRBV29-1 and J is TRBJ1-1; D ambiguous. This CDR3 is built from 14 residues. V lost 3 bases, J lost 6 bases, and 17 bases lay in between. Per the germline V gene, CDR1 is SQVTM and CDR2 is ANQGSEA. The chain's CDR3 is CSVDRRISGAEAFF. CDR3 DNA sequence: TGCAGCGTTGACCGTCGGATCTCAGGAGCTGAAGCTTTCTTT.

J is TRBJ1-2 and V is TRBV7-9; no clear D. The CDR3 contains 19 residues. Germline CDR1 is SEHNR and CDR2 is FQNEAQ (reference sequence). The ends were cut back, 0 bases at V and 1 base at J, with 21 bases in the middle. In DNA, the CDR3 is TGTGCCAGCAGCTTAGCCGCCACAGTAACTACGAAACATAACTATGGCTACACCTTC. This gives the protein CASSLAATVTTKHNYGYTF.

V gene TRBV20-1 combines with J gene TRBJ2-3, with 9 nucleotides matching TRBD2. Germline V gene data show CDR1 as DFQATT and CDR2 as SNEGSKA (reference sequence). The junction had 2 bases not matched to a gene; V was cut back by 3 bases and J by 4 bases. The CDR3 is 13 amino acids. CDR3 in DNA: TGCAGTGCTAGTAGCGGGGGACCAGATACGCAGTATTTT. The encoded protein is CSASSGGPDTQYF.

This clonotype turned up a few times. This chain joins TRBV4-2 and TRBJ2-7; D is undetermined. The ends were cut back, 1 base at V and 1 base at J, with 11 bases in the middle. The germline V gene encodes CDR1 LGHNA and CDR2 YNFKEQ. The length of the CDR3 is 15 residues. Here the CDR3 DNA reads TGTGCCAGCAGCCAAGGGGGTCAGGAGTCCTACGAGCAGTACTTC. This gives the protein CASSQGGQESYEQYF.

The chain couples TRBV5-1 to TRBJ2-6; D remains unclear. From germline, CDR1 is SGHRS and CDR2 YFSETQ. This CDR3 has 13 amino acids. The germline V and J ends were trimmed by 5 bases and 2 bases, with 5 bases remaining between them. This chain's CDR3 is CASRGTGANVLTF. CDR3 coding DNA: TGCGCCAGCAGGGGGACTGGGGCCAACGTCCTGACTTTC.

This clonotype was detected a few times. J is TRBJ2-1 and V is TRBV7-9, with D perhaps matching TRBD1 (5 bases). Germline CDR1 SEHNR, CDR2 FQNEAQ (reference sequence). CDR3 length: 14 residues. Trimming took 0 bases from V and 5 from J, leaving 8 bases between them. The chain's CDR3 is CASSLAGPDNEQFF. The DNA for the CDR3 is TGTGCCAGCAGCTTAGCGGGGCCGGACAATGAGCAGTTCTTC.

This clonotype was seen at least ten times. The genes are TRBV20-1 and TRBJ2-3; 9 bases map to TRBD2. V lost 5 bases to trimming and J lost 7 bases; unmatched junction nucleotides: 13. Germline V gene lookup returns CDR1 DFQATT and CDR2 SNEGSKA (reference sequence). The CDR3 loop spans 15 amino acids. Here the CDR3 DNA reads TGCAGTGCTTATCCCCCGGGACTAGCAGTTAATACGCAGTATTTT. Translating gives CSAYPPGLAVNTQYF.

The V gene is TRBV12-3 or TRBV12-4, the J gene TRBJ1-5; 8 bases are shared with TRBD1. The CDR3 is made up of 14 amino acids. The trim removed 5 bases at V and 9 bases at J, leaving 9 bases unmatched. This CDR3 is CASSLQGAESPQHF. Here the CDR3 DNA reads TGTGCCAGCAGTCTCCAGGGGGCCGAGTCGCCCCAGCATTTT.

This clonotype occurred a few times. The V gene is TRBV9, the J gene TRBJ2-7; D gene uncertain. The length of the CDR3 is 14 residues. Between the trimmed V and J ends, which lost 0 bases and 2 bases, there was a span of 9 bases. Germline CDR1 reads SGDLS; CDR2 reads YYNGEE. The CDR3 spells CASSVGASPYEQYF. Here the CDR3 DNA reads TGTGCCAGCAGCGTAGGAGCTAGTCCCTACGAGCAGTACTTC.

The CDR3 DNA follows: TGTGCCAGCAGTGACCCCCTCAGGGGAGGTACGAACACTGAAGCTTTCTTT. This sequence encodes CASSDPLRGGTNTEAFF. This chain uses TRBV2 with TRBJ1-1, with D perhaps matching TRBD1 (6 bases). The germline V gene has CDR1 SNHLY and CDR2 FYNNEI. Trimming took off 3 bases at V and 1 base at J, with 18 bases between the two ends. The CDR3 sequence is 17 residues long.

The rearrangement joins TRBV29-1 to TRBJ2-3, with D possibly matching TRBD1 (6 bases). The V gene's germline CDR1 is SQVTM and CDR2 ANQGSEA. The CDR3 covers 15 residues. V was cut by 6 bases and J by 2 bases, with 18 bases left in between. Here the CDR3 reads CSVPEGTGPTDTQYF. The CDR3 region has the DNA TGCAGCGTCCCCGAAGGCACAGGGCCCACAGATACGCAGTATTTT.

This clonotype was recorded many times. The chain is built from TRBV10-3 and TRBJ1-5, with D unclear. Germline V gene lookup returns CDR1 ENHRY and CDR2 SYGVKD. The CDR3 runs to 12 residues. Between the trimmed V and J ends, which lost 3 bases and 4 bases, there was a span of 4 bases. The DNA of the CDR3 is TGTGCCATCAGTGACAGGAATCAGCCCCAGCATTTT. Amino acids: CAISDRNQPQHF.

This clonotype came up a few times. V is TRBV12-3 or TRBV12-4 and J is TRBJ1-1, with TRBD1 identical over 7 bases. The CDR3 runs 14 residues. After removal of 4 bases from V and 6 bases from J, the junction contained 8 bases not matched to a gene. The CDR3 bases are TGTGCCAGCAGTTATGGACAGGTGAGGGCTGAAGCTTTCTTT. Translated, it gives CASSYGQVRAEAFF.

This clonotype came up a few times. V is TRBV6-2 or TRBV6-3 and J is TRBJ2-1; the match to TRBD2 covers 13 bases. The V gene end was trimmed by 8 bases and the J gene end by 6 bases; junction bases not matched to a gene: 4. Germline CDR1 MNHEY, CDR2 SVGEGT. The CDR3 spans 14 residues. Here the CDR3 DNA reads TGTGCCAGCTTGGGGACTAGCGGGGTCAATGAGCAGTTCTTC. Its protein is CASLGTSGVNEQFF.

The J gene is TRBJ2-7, the V gene TRBV5-1; 7 bases agree with TRBD1. The germline CDR1 and CDR2 sequences are SGHRS and YFSETQ. The CDR3 is made up of 14 amino acids. The J segment lost 7 bases and the V segment lost 3 bases, leaving 10 bases of the junction unmatched. In nucleotides, the CDR3 is TGCGCCAGCAGCTCAATCACAGGGGATCGGGAGCAGTACTTC. It specifies CASSSITGDREQYF.

The table lists this clonotype with a few counts. The chain couples TRBV27 to TRBJ1-5, with D possibly matching TRBD1 (5 bases). Germline V gene data show CDR1 as MNHEY and CDR2 as SMNVEV (reference sequence). Trimming left V 4 bases short and J 6 bases short, with 7 bases between. The CDR3 loop spans 12 amino acids. The CDR3 is CASSSTGQPQHF. CDR3 in DNA: TGTGCCAGCAGTTCTACAGGTCAGCCCCAGCATTTT.

This clonotype came up once. V is TRBV12-5 and J is TRBJ2-5, with 11 bases that match TRBD1. This CDR3 has 15 residues. Germline CDR1 reads LGHNT; CDR2 reads FRNRAP. Trimming at V came to 5 bases and at J to 5 bases, leaving 7 bases not matched to a gene. The CDR3: CASGPGQGVLETQYF. As DNA, the CDR3 is TGTGCTAGTGGTCCGGGACAGGGGGTATTGGAGACCCAGTACTTC.

This clonotype came up a few times. The rearrangement links TRBV30 to TRBJ2-2, with D possibly matching TRBD1 (6 bases). The CDR3 is 16 residues long. V was pared by 3 bases and J by 2 bases, with 16 bases between. CDR1 and CDR2 (germline): GTSNPN, SVGIG (reference sequence). CDR3 region: CAWRTGKVSNTGELFF. CDR3 in DNA: TGTGCCTGGAGAACAGGGAAAGTGTCAAACACCGGGGAGCTGTTTTTT.